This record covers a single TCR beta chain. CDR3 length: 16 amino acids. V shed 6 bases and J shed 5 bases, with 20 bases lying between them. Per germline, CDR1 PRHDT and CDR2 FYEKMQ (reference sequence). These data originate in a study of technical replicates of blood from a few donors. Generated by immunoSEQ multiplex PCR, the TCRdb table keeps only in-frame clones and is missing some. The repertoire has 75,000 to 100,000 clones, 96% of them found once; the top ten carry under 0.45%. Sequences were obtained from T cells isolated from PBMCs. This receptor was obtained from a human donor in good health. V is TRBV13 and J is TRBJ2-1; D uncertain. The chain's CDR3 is CASRSPTVSLNNEQFF. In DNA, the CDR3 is TGTGCCAGCAGGTCCCCCACGGTGTCCCTTAACAATGAGCAGTTCTTC.